The next 24 T cell receptor beta chains were all read from a single sample in a study of T cells expressing NK-cell markers. Reanalyzing the 5' RACE reads, TCRdb keeps one entry per CDR3 protein, without DNA. Its table lists a few hundred thousand distinct CDR3 sequences. Sequences were obtained from blood T cells: a sorted CD56 or NKG2C T cell subset, CD4+ or CD8+ T cells, or bulk PBMC T cells (not recorded which). The receptors derive from a man aged 18-30 years in good health.

The chain links TRBV6-2 or TRBV6-3 to TRBJ1-5; there is no DNA to check the TCRdb D call of TRBD1. There are 17 residues in the CDR3. Germline V gene data show CDR1 as MNHEY and CDR2 as SVGEGT. This CDR3 reads CASSYSSDGGAWQPQHF.

This sequence joins TRBV7-9 and TRBJ1-1; with no DNA, the TCRdb D assignment of TRBD1 cannot be verified. Germline CDR1 SEHNR, CDR2 FQNEAQ (reference sequence). This CDR3 spans 12 amino acids. The CDR3 region is CASSAGQVDSFF.

J is TRBJ2-1 and V is TRBV5-1; lacking DNA, the TRBD2 call made by TCRdb goes unchecked. The germline CDR1 and CDR2 sequences are SGHRS and YFSETQ. This CDR3 is 16 amino acids long. The CDR3 is CASSPQSGRVYNEQFF.

The chain links TRBV27 to TRBJ2-2. There are 13 residues in the CDR3. Per the germline V gene, CDR1 is MNHEY and CDR2 is SMNVEV (reference sequence). The CDR3 sequence is CASMRRTTGELFF.

This chain joins TRBV6-5 and TRBJ1-4; TCRdb indicates TRBD1, and absent DNA this call remains unverified. The CDR3 has 15 residues. Per germline, CDR1 MNHEY and CDR2 SVGAGI. CDR3 residues: CASSSGILRNEKLFF.

This CDR3 reads CASSLLVPSYEQYF. The rearrangement uses TRBV7-2 and TRBJ2-7. Germline V lookup: CDR1 SGHTA, CDR2 FQGNSA. The CDR3 runs to 14 residues.

CDR3 in amino acids: CASSLDAGGAETQYF. The V and J genes are TRBV7-9 and TRBJ2-5; checking the TCRdb D call of TRBD2 is not possible without DNA. Germline CDR1 and CDR2: SEHNR and FQNEAQ (reference sequence). CDR3 length equals 15 residues.

This chain uses TRBV7-8 with TRBJ2-1; TCRdb selects TRBD1, and the lack of DNA leaves this call unchecked. From germline, CDR1 is SGHVS and CDR2 FQNEAQ. The CDR3 runs to 16 residues. The CDR3 sequence is CASRPFGQGGYNEQFF.

The genes are TRBV5-1 and TRBJ2-1; TCRdb proposes TRBD2, but this gene call is untestable without DNA. There are 13 residues in the CDR3. Germline V gene sequence: CDR1 SGHRS, CDR2 YFSETQ. CDR3 residues: CASSLHSGRKEFF.

The rearrangement joins TRBV5-1 to TRBJ2-1; TCRdb's D call of TRBD2 is untestable without DNA. CDR1 is SGHRS and CDR2 is YFSETQ in the germline V gene. The CDR3 totals 11 residues. The CDR3 spells CASSFGSEWFF.

V gene TRBV6-2 or TRBV6-3 combines with J gene TRBJ1-2; TCRdb's D gene call, TRBD1, goes unchecked for lack of DNA. CDR1 and CDR2 from the germline V gene are MNHEY and SVGEGT. The CDR3 contains 15 residues. The CDR3 here is CASRIGRSSNYGYTF.

The V and J genes are TRBV11-2 and TRBJ2-2; there is no DNA to check the TCRdb D call of TRBD2. From germline, CDR1 is SGHAT and CDR2 FQNNGV. The CDR3 totals 19 residues. CDR3 loop: CASSLSGTSGRASGGELFF.

CDR3 loop: CASSYWTETGELFF. The gene calls are TRBV6-5 and TRBJ2-2. Germline V gene lookup returns CDR1 MNHEY and CDR2 SVGAGI. This CDR3 is built from 14 residues.

The chain uses TRBV4-2 and TRBJ1-2; without DNA, the TCRdb call of TRBD1 cannot be checked. The CDR3 has 18 amino acids. The germline V gene has CDR1 LGHNA and CDR2 YNFKEQ. This CDR3 is CASSQDFQGAWANYGYTF.

The rearrangement uses TRBV29-1 and TRBJ2-3. The germline V gene encodes CDR1 SQVTM and CDR2 ANQGSEA. This CDR3 has 13 residues. The CDR3 protein is CSVEHTGTDTQYF.

The rearrangement links TRBV7-9 to TRBJ2-3; without DNA, the TCRdb call of TRBD1 cannot be checked. This CDR3 spans 17 amino acids. Looked up from germline, CDR1 is SEHNR and CDR2 is FQNEAQ (reference sequence). CDR3 in amino acids: CASSLGSGGRSTDTQYF.

This chain uses TRBV12-3 or TRBV12-4 with TRBJ1-2. The CDR3 is 15 residues long. The CDR3 spells CASSLADRRGRGYTF.

V usage is TRBV5-1 and J usage is TRBJ2-1; the TRBD2 assignment by TCRdb is unverifiable without DNA. CDR3 length equals 16 residues. From germline, CDR1 is SGHRS and CDR2 YFSETQ. CDR3 residues: CASSEGQREVKNEQFF.

The chain carries TRBV5-1 and TRBJ2-7; as DNA is missing, the TRBD2 call by TCRdb cannot be tested. The CDR3 is 15 amino acids. CDR1 and CDR2 (germline): SGHRS, YFSETQ. The CDR3 loop reads CASSSGTSGPLEQYF.

The chain links TRBV21-1 to TRBJ2-7; TCRdb selects TRBD1, and the lack of DNA leaves this call unchecked. TRBV21-1 constitutes a pseudogene. The CDR3 loop spans 16 amino acids. CDR3 region: CASSKGGTGYWYEQYF.

V usage is TRBV12-3 or TRBV12-4 and J usage is TRBJ1-5. This CDR3 has 12 amino acids. This chain's CDR3 is CASRSVSQPQHF.

The chain uses TRBV5-1 and TRBJ2-3; checking the TCRdb D call of TRBD2 is not possible without DNA. Germline CDR1 SGHRS, CDR2 YFSETQ. This CDR3 has 15 amino acids. This CDR3 reads CASDYGELGTDTQYF.

The rearrangement uses TRBV30 and TRBJ2-1; lacking DNA, the TRBD2 call made by TCRdb goes unchecked. CDR1 GTSNPN and CDR2 SVGIG come from the germline V gene (reference sequence). This CDR3 comprises 15 residues. The CDR3: CAWSVSGPRIDEQFF. The full variable domain, rest sourced from reference TRBV30 and TRBJ2-1, is SQTIHQWPATLVQPVGSPLSLECTVEGTSNPNLYWYRQAAGRGLQLLFYSVGIGQISSEVPQNLSASRPQDRQFILSSKKLLLSDSGFYLCAWSVSGPRIDEQFFGPGTRLTVL.

J is TRBJ1-6 and V is TRBV3-1. The CDR3 covers 15 residues. Germline V gives CDR1 LGHDT, CDR2 YNNKEL (reference sequence). CDR3 residues: CASSKGGPGNSPLHF.